A selection of T cell receptor beta chains follows, all from one sample in a study of T-cell reconstitution after alpha-beta-depleted transplantation in children. MiXCR, applied by TCRdb to the PCR reads, yields one record per CDR3 protein. The sample includes some 350,000 distinct CDR3 sequences, 9% to 12% of them seen just once. This specimen consisted of PBMCs from the stem cell graft donor, obtained from the stem cell graft. The source is a human donor who donated a stem cell graft to a child with acute lymphoblastic leukemia. The CDR3 runs from the conserved cysteine through the conserved F or W. The D gene is left open where the match is weak. Not every row has a clone size; where given, it reads once, few, many or a size class.

j_call d_call clone_size v_call cdr3_aa cdr3_nt
TRBJ2-7 - - TRBV27 CASSLWSGRGEQYF TGTGCCAGCAGTTTGTGGTCAGGCCGAGGAGAGCAGTACTTC
TRBJ2-5 - - TRBV7-8 CASSLLTAFQETQYF TGTGCCAGCAGCTTACTAACCGCGTTCCAAGAGACCCAGTACTTC
TRBJ1-2 - - TRBV11-1 CASSLWDGSYGYTF TGTGCCAGCAGCTTATGGGATGGGAGCTATGGCTACACCTTC
TRBJ2-3 - many TRBV11-3 CASSPSWEQTTDTQYF TGTGCCAGCAGCCCCTCGTGGGAGCAAACCACAGATACGCAGTATTTT
TRBJ1-6 TRBD1 few TRBV7-2 CASSSNTGGAGPLHF TGTGCCAGCAGCTCAAACACAGGGGGCGCCGGCCCCCTCCACTTT
TRBJ1-2 - - TRBV7-9 CASSSTSGTRGGYTF TGTGCCAGCAGCTCGACGTCAGGGACCAGGGGCGGCTACACCTTC
TRBJ2-7 - once TRBV27 CASRGYRERYEQYF TGTGCCAGCAGAGGGTACAGGGAGCGATACGAGCAGTACTTC
TRBJ1-2 - - TRBV20-1 CSARDGNGPHGYTF TGCAGTGCTAGAGACGGAAATGGGCCCCATGGCTACACCTTC
TRBJ1-1 - - TRBV5-1 CASSPFNERTEAFF TGCGCCAGCAGCCCGTTCAATGAGAGGACTGAAGCTTTCTTT
TRBJ2-7 TRBD2 - TRBV28 CASRYGRASYEQYF TGTGCCAGCAGATACGGGAGGGCGTCCTACGAGCAGTACTTC
TRBJ2-3 - few TRBV4-3 CASSPVGSTDTQYF TGCGCCAGCAGCCCTGTGGGGAGCACAGATACGCAGTATTTT
TRBJ2-1 - - TRBV5-1 CASSPDLNNEQFF TGCGCCAGCAGCCCGGACTTGAACAATGAGCAGTTCTTC
TRBJ2-1 TRBD1 - TRBV29-1 CSAGTGGVQFF TGCAGCGCCGGGACAGGGGGGGTGCAGTTCTTC
TRBJ1-1 TRBD1 many TRBV7-2 CASSLGVHRGGSTEAFF TGTGCCAGCAGCTTAGGGGTGCACAGGGGAGGAAGCACTGAAGCTTTCTTT
TRBJ2-1 - - TRBV3-1 CASSQVLGLNEQFF TGTGCCAGCAGCCAAGTTCTGGGACTCAATGAGCAGTTCTTC
TRBJ2-1 TRBD1 few TRBV4-3 CASSPYPGQGYNEQFF TGCGCCAGCAGCCCTTATCCGGGACAGGGGTACAATGAGCAGTTCTTC
TRBJ2-3 - many TRBV15 CATSKAAGRGYTQYF TGTGCCACCAGCAAAGCGGCCGGGCGCGGATATACGCAGTATTTT
TRBJ2-4 TRBD2 few TRBV29-1 CSVEDGREGGAQYF TGCAGCGTTGAAGATGGAAGGGAGGGAGGGGCTCAGTACTTC
TRBJ2-7 - few TRBV12-3/TRBV12-4 CASSLGRTRSSYEQYF TGTGCCAGCAGTTTAGGCCGGACCCGAAGCTCCTACGAGCAGTACTTC
TRBJ2-3 - few TRBV20-1 CSTKKTSEGTDTQYF TGCAGCACAAAGAAGACTAGTGAAGGTACAGATACGCAGTATTTT
TRBJ2-1 TRBD1 - TRBV27 CASSPGGDAYNEQFF TGTGCCAGCAGCCCAGGGGGAGACGCCTACAATGAGCAGTTCTTC
TRBJ2-6 TRBD1 - TRBV3-1 CASSPHRGGGANVLTF TGTGCCAGCAGTCCACACAGGGGCGGTGGGGCCAACGTCCTGACTTTC
TRBJ2-7 TRBD2 many TRBV7-9 CASSLVGRDEQYF TGTGCCAGCAGCTTAGTAGGGAGGGACGAGCAGTACTTC
TRBJ2-5 TRBD1 - TRBV7-2 CASSRGTGGAETQYF TGTGCCAGCAGCCGAGGGACAGGGGGCGCGGAGACCCAGTACTTC
TRBJ1-4 - - TRBV5-1 CASSVGRTNEKLFF TGCGCCAGCAGCGTGGGACGGACTAATGAAAAACTGTTTTTT
TRBJ2-1 - - TRBV4-1 CASSQGAVFSSYNEQFF TGCGCCAGCAGCCAAGGGGCAGTTTTTAGCTCCTACAATGAGCAGTTCTTC
TRBJ2-5 - many TRBV27 CASSWRSQETQYF TGTGCCAGCTCGTGGCGGTCCCAAGAGACCCAGTACTTC